These 30 T cell receptor beta chains originate from one sample sequenced in a study of cytomegalovirus exposure and HLA in healthy donors. The primer mix had 60 Vbeta and 13 Jbeta primers. The table came from immunoSEQ multiplex PCR; TCRdb's copy has only in-frame clones and leaves some out. The sample includes about 160,000 clones, 65% to 80% seen only once; the top ten take about 4.7%. Sequenced input: PBMCs. The receptors derive from a man between 18 and 29 years old in good health and CMV-seropositive.

This sequence joins TRBV6-5 and TRBJ1-1; 8 nucleotides agree with TRBD1. Trimming removed 0 bases from V and 9 bases from J; junction bases left unmatched: 6. In germline, CDR1 is MNHEY, CDR2 SVGAGI. The CDR3 has 14 amino acids. The CDR3 sequence is CASSYSDRGMKAFF. The CDR3 coding sequence is TGTGCCAGCAGTTACTCCGACAGGGGCATGAAAGCTTTCTTT.

V is TRBV4-1 and J is TRBJ2-1, with D uncertain. V lost 4 bases to trimming and J lost 4 bases, with 26 bases between them. Looked up from germline, CDR1 is MGHRA and CDR2 is YSYEKL. The CDR3 runs 19 residues. The CDR3 region has the DNA TGCGCCAGCAGCCCGCGCCGGAGAACAATACCTGAGGATTACAATGAGCAGTTCTTC. Its protein product is CASSPRRRTIPEDYNEQFF.

This chain links TRBV5-6 with TRBJ2-1, with unresolved D. The germline V gene encodes CDR1 SGHDT and CDR2 YYEEEE. The CDR3 spans 11 residues. Trimming removed 3 bases from V and 10 bases from J, with 8 bases in between. The CDR3 sequence is CASSSAVEQFF. CDR3 sequence (DNA): TGTGCCAGCAGCTCTGCGGTAGAGCAGTTCTTC.

The rearrangement uses TRBV19 and TRBJ1-2; TRBD1 matches 10 bases. Germline CDR1 and CDR2: LNHDA and SQIVND (reference sequence). This CDR3 is 15 amino acids long. Trimming removed 6 bases from V and 4 bases from J; junction bases left unmatched: 8. The CDR3 here is CASRGGDRGVYGYTF. In DNA, the CDR3 is TGTGCCAGTAGGGGGGGGGACAGGGGCGTCTATGGCTACACCTTC.

This clone was counted between two and nine times. The chain has TRBV11-2 and TRBJ1-3; TRBD1 agrees at 9 bases. V dropped 8 bases and J dropped 4; count of bases not matched to a gene: 6. The germline CDR1 and CDR2 sequences are SGHAT and FQNNGV. CDR3 length: 14 residues. The CDR3 sequence is CASLQGAEGNTIYF. The CDR3 DNA is TGTGCCAGCCTACAGGGGGCAGAAGGAAACACCATATATTTT.

The genes are TRBV18 and TRBJ1-4; D may be TRBD1 (6 bases). In germline, CDR1 is KGHSH, CDR2 LQKENI. The CDR3 totals 15 residues. V was cut by 4 bases and J by 1 base, with 10 bases left in between. The CDR3 nucleotides are TGTGCCAGCTCACTAACAGGGTTAACTAATGAAAAACTGTTTTTT. As protein: CASSLTGLTNEKLFF.

The J gene is TRBJ2-5, the V gene TRBV19, with D tentatively TRBD2 (6 bases). Germline values: CDR1 LNHDA, CDR2 SQIVND (reference sequence). V gave up 8 bases and J gave up 2 bases, with 9 bases separating them. The CDR3 runs to 12 residues. The CDR3 region is CASSGVQETQYF. In DNA, the CDR3 is TGTGCCAGTTCGGGGGTTCAAGAGACCCAGTACTTC.

In DNA, the CDR3 is TGTGCCAGCAGCCGGACAGGGTCACCTGGAAACACCATATATTTT. It is translated as CASSRTGSPGNTIYF. This chain joins TRBV11-2 and TRBJ1-3, with 8 bases matching TRBD1. CDR3 length: 15 residues. J was trimmed by 2 bases and V by 5 bases; bases with no gene match: 5. Germline CDR1 is SGHAT and CDR2 is FQNNGV. The complete variable domain, with remaining parts taken from reference TRBV11-2 and TRBJ1-3, reads EAGVAQSPRYKIIEKRQSVAFWCNPISGHATLYWYQQILGQGPKLLIQFQNNGVVDDSQLPKDRFSAERLKGVDSTLKIQPAKLEDSAVYLCASSRTGSPGNTIYFGEGSWLTVV.

V is TRBV7-6 and J is TRBJ2-1; the match to TRBD2 covers 8 bases. Germline values: CDR1 SGHVS, CDR2 FNYEAQ. The CDR3 spans 14 residues. Germline trimming cut 4 bases from V and 10 bases from J; bases unmatched to any gene: 9. DNA of the CDR3: TGTGCCAGCAGCTACAACCCCGGGGGGGCGGAGCAGTTCTTC. Encoded protein: CASSYNPGGAEQFF.

The chain has TRBV2 and TRBJ1-1, with a tentative D call TRBD1 (5 bases). The germline V gene encodes CDR1 SNHLY and CDR2 FYNNEI. The ends were cut back, 7 bases at V and 2 bases at J, with 11 bases in the middle. CDR3 length equals 13 residues. The CDR3 is CASTTDSNTEAFF. The DNA of the CDR3 is TGTGCCAGCACTACCGACAGCAACACTGAAGCTTTCTTT.

This chain joins TRBV7-9 and TRBJ2-1, with 13 bases aligning to TRBD2. The V gene's germline CDR1 is SEHNR and CDR2 FQNEAQ (reference sequence). The CDR3 has 15 residues. V trimming: 4 bases; J trimming: 6 bases; junction bases outside the gene matches: 3. For the CDR3, the DNA is TGTGCCAGCAGCTCCGGGACTAGCGGGATCAATGAGCAGTTCTTC. It encodes CASSSGTSGINEQFF.

V and J are TRBV7-9 and TRBJ2-1, with 10 bases aligning to TRBD2. The CDR3 extends over 15 amino acids. Germline assignment: CDR1 SEHNR and CDR2 FQNEAQ (reference sequence). V lost 6 bases to trimming and J lost 1 base; unmatched junction nucleotides: 3. CDR3 in DNA: TGTGCCAGCAGTTTTAGCGGGAGGTCCTACAATGAGCAGTTCTTC. The encoded protein is CASSFSGRSYNEQFF.

The V call is TRBV6-1, the J call TRBJ2-7; possible D gene TRBD1, 6 bases. The CDR3 extends over 15 amino acids. CDR1 is MNHNS, CDR2 SASEGT, per germline. The V end was cut by 3 bases, the J end by 1 base, with 13 bases between. CDR3 protein: CASSDLQGRSYEQYV. CDR3 DNA sequence: TGTGCCAGCAGTGACTTACAGGGAAGGTCCTACGAGCAGTACGTC.

For this clone: One junction end disagrees with the germline gene, perhaps due to a read error. The gene calls are TRBV7-8 and TRBJ1-1; D call uncertain. Germline values: CDR1 SGHVS, CDR2 FQNEAQ. The CDR3 has 17 amino acids. The CDR3 loop is CASNLGYPRSVNTEAFF. CDR3 nucleotide sequence: TGTGCCAGCAACTTAGGGTACCCACGGAGTGTGAACACTGAAGCTTTCTTT. The complete variable domain, with remaining parts taken from reference TRBV7-8 and TRBJ1-1, reads GAGVSQSPRYKVAKRGQDVALRCDPISGHVSLFWYQQALGQGPEFLTYFQNEAQLDKSGLPSDRFFAERPEGSVSTLKIQRTQQEDSAVYLCASNLGYPRSVNTEAFFGQGTRLTVV.

This rearrangement joins TRBV5-4 to TRBJ1-6; D is possibly TRBD1 (5 bases). CDR1 and CDR2 (germline): SGHNT, YYREEE (reference sequence). V lost 0 bases and J 9 bases, leaving 13 bases between the germline ends. The length of the CDR3 is 15 residues. CDR3 loop: CASSLAGEVGSPLHF. In nucleotides, the CDR3 is TGTGCCAGCAGCTTGGCGGGGGAGGTGGGTTCACCCCTCCACTTT.

A note on this clone: This CDR3 is missing its conserved last phenylalanine or tryptophan, likely due to a read error. J is TRBJ1-1 and V is TRBV29-1, with D maybe TRBD1 (5 bases). This CDR3 is built from 13 residues. The germline gives CDR1 SQVTM, CDR2 ANQGSEA. V was trimmed by 5 bases and J by 1 base, leaving 11 bases between them. Here the CDR3 DNA reads TGCAGCGTTAGTCAACAGGCGAACACTGAAGCTTTCCTT. Its protein product is CSVSQQANTEAFL.

This chain joins TRBV19 and TRBJ2-1, with 8 bases aligning to TRBD1. V trimming: 6 bases; J trimming: 6 bases; junction bases outside the gene matches: 10. The CDR3 runs to 15 residues. Germline CDR1 reads LNHDA; CDR2 reads SQIVND (reference sequence). The CDR3 nucleotides read TGTGCCAGTAGCACCCGACAGGGGAGGTCCAATGAGCAGTTCTTC. The encoded protein is CASSTRQGRSNEQFF.

The CDR3 DNA is TGTGCCAGCAACCCACAGGGGTTGAACACTGAAGCTTTCTTT. It yields the protein CASNPQGLNTEAFF. This chain connects TRBV6-5 to TRBJ1-1, with 7 bases lining up with TRBD1. The V gene's germline CDR1 is MNHEY and CDR2 SVGAGI. With V trimmed by 7 bases and J by 0 bases, 5 bases remained unmatched. CDR3 length equals 14 residues.

This clone has a handful of counts. The chain carries TRBV9 and TRBJ2-5; 11 nucleotides agree with TRBD1. Germline V CDR1 and CDR2: SGDLS, YYNGEE. The V gene end was trimmed by 3 bases and the J gene end by 4 bases; junction bases not matched to a gene: 8. CDR3 size: 16 residues. In nucleotides, the CDR3 is TGTGCCAGCAGCGCTGAGGGACAGGGGGTGGGAGAGACCCAGTACTTC. Translating gives CASSAEGQGVGETQYF.

This chain links TRBV5-1 with TRBJ1-1; D ambiguous. The CDR3 sequence is 15 residues long. CDR1 and CDR2 (germline): SGHRS, YFSETQ. The germline V and J ends were trimmed by 3 bases and 1 base, with 13 bases remaining between them. The chain's CDR3 is CASSSLSVENTEAFF. The CDR3 DNA is TGCGCCAGCAGCTCTCTCTCAGTCGAGAACACTGAAGCTTTCTTT.

The chain is built from TRBV5-1 and TRBJ2-1, with TRBD2 identical over 9 bases. Germline CDR1 is SGHRS and CDR2 is YFSETQ. Unmatched junction bases numbered 12, after V lost 4 bases and J lost 4 bases. The CDR3 spans 17 residues. The chain's CDR3 is CASSPQGTSQWYNEQFF. The CDR3 bases are TGCGCCAGCAGCCCCCAAGGGACTAGCCAATGGTACAATGAGCAGTTCTTC.

V gene TRBV18 combines with J gene TRBJ2-3; 10 bases fit TRBD1. The CDR3 spans 16 residues. Per germline, CDR1 KGHSH and CDR2 LQKENI. V lost 2 bases and J lost 5; bases outside the gene matches: 7. CDR3 bases: TGTGCCAGCTCACCAAGGACAGGGGGAAGTCGAGATACGCAGTATTTT. Encoded protein: CASSPRTGGSRDTQYF.

This clone is a singleton in its sample. CDR3 amino acids: CASTASGTTGELFF. DNA for the CDR3: TGTGCCAGCACGGCTAGCGGGACCACCGGGGAGCTGTTTTTT. The chain carries TRBV2 and TRBJ2-2, with TRBD2 matching 9 bases. The ends lost 7 bases at V and 4 bases at J; junction bases unmatched: 4. This CDR3 spans 14 amino acids. The germline gives CDR1 SNHLY, CDR2 FYNNEI.

V gene TRBV2 combines with J gene TRBJ1-6, with unresolved D. This CDR3 has 13 residues. Germline CDR1 is SNHLY and CDR2 is FYNNEI. Trimming shortened V by 10 bases and J by 6 bases, and 13 bases separated the two germline ends. In DNA form, the CDR3 reads TGTGCCATCCAGATGCGGGCTAATTCACCCCTCCACTTT. Translating gives CAIQMRANSPLHF.

The rearrangement uses TRBV6-5 and TRBJ2-7, with 10 positions matching TRBD2. V gave up 4 bases and J gave up 7 bases; unmatched junction bases: 10. The CDR3 has 15 amino acids. CDR1 and CDR2 (germline): MNHEY, SVGAGI. In nucleotides, the CDR3 is TGTGCCAGCAGTTCTGTAGCGGGGGGCATTTGGGAGCAGTACGTC. Amino acid sequence: CASSSVAGGIWEQYV.

This clone occurred a few times. This chain joins TRBV19 and TRBJ1-6, with 8 positions matching TRBD1. The CDR3 spans 16 residues. Germline CDR1 and CDR2: LNHDA and SQIVND (reference sequence). Trimming took 5 bases from V and 7 from J; bases not matched to a gene: 10. The CDR3 coding sequence is TGTGCCAGTAGTGAAGGACAGGGAGGTTGGAATTCACCCCTCCACTTT. It is translated as CASSEGQGGWNSPLHF.

The chain recombines TRBV11-3 with TRBJ1-4; D ambiguous. V was clipped by 4 bases and J by 5 bases, with 11 bases between them. The CDR3 has 14 amino acids. The V gene's germline CDR1 is SGHNT and CDR2 YENEEA. The CDR3 coding sequence is TGTGCCAGCAGCTCCCGGGTCCGAAATGAAAAACTGTTTTTT. The encoded protein is CASSSRVRNEKLFF.

CDR3 bases: TGTGCCAGCAGTGACGGGGGGCCGCCCGGAGAGCAGTACGTC. This encodes CASSDGGPPGEQYV. The genes are TRBV2 and TRBJ2-7; maybe TRBD2 (7 bases). With 3 bases removed from V and 7 bases from J, the gap between germline ends came to 16 bases. The CDR3 runs to 14 residues. Germline V CDR1 and CDR2: SNHLY, FYNNEI.

This CDR3 reads CASSTGQSDTQYF. In nucleotides, the CDR3 is TGTGCCAGTAGTACCGGACAGTCAGATACGCAGTATTTT. The chain joins TRBV19 to TRBJ2-3, with D perhaps TRBD1 (6 bases). The CDR3 covers 13 residues. CDR1 is LNHDA, CDR2 SQIVND, per germline (reference sequence). V lost 4 bases to trimming and J lost 4 bases, with 9 bases between them. Complete variable domain (other parts from reference TRBV19 and TRBJ2-3): DGGITQSPKYLFRKEGQNVTLSCEQNLNHDAMYWYRQDPGQGLRLIYYSQIVNDFQKGDIAEGYSVSREKKESFPLTVTSAQKNPTAFYLCASSTGQSDTQYFGPGTRLTVL.

This clone was seen more than once but under ten times. CDR3 protein: CASSFSVTGANVLTF. The DNA of the CDR3 is TGTGCCAGCAGTTTTTCAGTAACCGGGGCCAACGTCCTGACTTTC. The V and J genes are TRBV28 and TRBJ2-6; D gene uncertain. From germline, CDR1 is MDHEN and CDR2 SYDVKM. This CDR3 has 15 amino acids. Trimming cost V 3 bases and J 4 bases, with 10 bases left between them.